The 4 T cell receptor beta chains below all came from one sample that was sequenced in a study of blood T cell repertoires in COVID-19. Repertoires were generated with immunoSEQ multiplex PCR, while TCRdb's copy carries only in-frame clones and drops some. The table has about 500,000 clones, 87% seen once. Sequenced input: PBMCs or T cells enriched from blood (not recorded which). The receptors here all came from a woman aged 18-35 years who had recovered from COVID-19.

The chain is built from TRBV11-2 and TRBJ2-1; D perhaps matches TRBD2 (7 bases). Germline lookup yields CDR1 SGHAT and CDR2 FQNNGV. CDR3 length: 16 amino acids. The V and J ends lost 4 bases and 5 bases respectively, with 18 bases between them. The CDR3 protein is CASSSPRGAAHNEQFF. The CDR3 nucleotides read TGTGCCAGCAGCTCCCCCCGGGGGGCGGCACACAATGAGCAGTTCTTC. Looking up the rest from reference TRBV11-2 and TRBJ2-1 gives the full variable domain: EAGVAQSPRYKIIEKRQSVAFWCNPISGHATLYWYQQILGQGPKLLIQFQNNGVVDDSQLPKDRFSAERLKGVDSTLKIQPAKLEDSAVYLCASSSPRGAAHNEQFFGPGTRLTVL.

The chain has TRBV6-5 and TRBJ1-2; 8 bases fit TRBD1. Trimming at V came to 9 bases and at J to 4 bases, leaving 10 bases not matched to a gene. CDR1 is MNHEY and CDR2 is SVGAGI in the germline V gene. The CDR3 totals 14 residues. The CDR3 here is CASGQGGSSYGYTF. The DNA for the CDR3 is TGTGCCAGTGGACAGGGCGGATCTAGCTATGGCTACACCTTC.

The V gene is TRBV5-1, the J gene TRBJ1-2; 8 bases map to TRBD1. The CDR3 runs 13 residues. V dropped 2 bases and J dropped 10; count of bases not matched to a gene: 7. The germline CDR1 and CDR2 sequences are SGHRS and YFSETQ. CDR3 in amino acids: CASSFGGDRIYTF. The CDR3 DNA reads TGCGCCAGCAGCTTTGGGGGGGACAGGATCTACACCTTC.

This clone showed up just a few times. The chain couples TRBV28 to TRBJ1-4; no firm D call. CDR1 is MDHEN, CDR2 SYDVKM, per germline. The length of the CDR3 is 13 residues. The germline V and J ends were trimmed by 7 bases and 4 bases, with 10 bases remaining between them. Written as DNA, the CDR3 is TGTGCCAGCAAGAGGCGAGTTAATGAAAAACTGTTTTTT. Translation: CASKRRVNEKLFF.